Each of the 17 T cell receptor beta chains below was sequenced from the same sample in a study of cytomegalovirus exposure and HLA in healthy donors. The primer mix had 60 Vbeta and 13 Jbeta primers. This table comes from immunoSEQ multiplex PCR, and its TCRdb copy is limited to in-frame clones, with some not included. This table has about 120,000 clones, about 86% appearing once. Sequencing was carried out using PBMCs. The source of these receptors is a woman between 40 and 50 years old in good health and CMV-seronegative.

On this clone: This CDR3 is also generated by other DNA sequences in the sample. The genes are TRBV11-2 and TRBJ1-4, with D maybe TRBD1 (6 bases). The CDR3 has 18 residues. The V end lost 1 base, the J end lost 2 bases, and 17 bases lay between the germline ends. CDR1 and CDR2 from the germline V gene are SGHAT and FQNNGV. The CDR3 nucleotides are TGTGCCAGCAGCTTAGGGGGGGACGGGGGGCCTACTAATGAAAAACTGTTTTTT. It specifies CASSLGGDGGPTNEKLFF.

The chain has TRBV28 and TRBJ1-1; D uncertain. The CDR3 runs to 18 residues. V gave up 2 bases and J gave up 5 bases, with 24 bases separating them. Germline CDR1 and CDR2: MDHEN and SYDVKM. CDR3 residues: CASSLAIDSESPVTEAFF. For the CDR3, the DNA is TGTGCCAGCAGTTTAGCGATCGACTCCGAAAGTCCCGTTACTGAAGCTTTCTTT.

V and J are TRBV28 and TRBJ2-7; tentatively, D is TRBD1 (6 bases). The V end was cut by 7 bases, the J end by 3 bases, with 22 bases between. This CDR3 region has 16 residues. CDR1 and CDR2 from the germline V gene are MDHEN and SYDVKM. CDR3 DNA sequence: TGTGCCAGCACCCTCTCCTCAGGGGCACCGCACTACGAGCAGTACTTC. It is translated as CASTLSSGAPHYEQYF.

This sequence joins TRBV27 and TRBJ2-2; 10 positions agree with TRBD2. The CDR3 sequence is 15 residues long. Germline CDR1 MNHEY, CDR2 SMNVEV (reference sequence). The V and J ends lost 5 bases and 7 bases, in that order; junction bases with no gene match: 7. The CDR3 DNA sequence: TGTGCCAGCAGTATACTAGCGGGAAGGGGCGGGGAGCTGTTTTTT. This codes for CASSILAGRGGELFF.

V and J are TRBV5-4 and TRBJ2-5; D unresolved. CDR3 length equals 14 residues. CDR1 is SGHNT, CDR2 YYREEE, per germline (reference sequence). V lost 0 bases to trimming and J lost 0 bases, with 6 bases between them. The CDR3 bases are TGTGCCAGCAGCTTGGATTCGGACCAAGAGACCCAGTACTTC. Residues: CASSLDSDQETQYF.

The chain couples TRBV19 to TRBJ1-2, with 11 bases that match TRBD1. V lost 8 bases, J lost 3 bases, and 17 bases stayed unmatched. The CDR3 is made up of 18 amino acids. Per the germline V gene, CDR1 is LNHDA and CDR2 is SQIVND (reference sequence). Written as DNA, the CDR3 is TGTGCCAGTTCCCCGCGGATAGGACAGGGGGCGTCGTACTATGGCTACACCTTC. Its protein is CASSPRIGQGASYYGYTF.

The rearrangement uses TRBV9 and TRBJ2-5; tentative D call: TRBD2 (7 bases). The CDR3 has 15 residues. Per the germline V gene, CDR1 is SGDLS and CDR2 is YYNGEE. V was shortened by 1 base and J by 2 bases, with 12 bases between the two germline ends. CDR3 sequence: CASSVRGARQETQYF. As DNA, the CDR3 is TGTGCCAGCAGCGTACGGGGGGCTAGACAAGAGACCCAGTACTTC.

This clone has only one observation. The rearrangement links TRBV19 to TRBJ2-6; TRBD2 agrees at 7 bases. The CDR3 is 17 amino acids. J gave up 1 base and V 7 bases, and 10 bases lay outside the gene matches. Germline CDR1 and CDR2: LNHDA and SQIVND (reference sequence). Here the CDR3 reads CASTPTAGVSGANVLTF. CDR3 nucleotides: TGTGCCAGTACCCCGACGGCGGGAGTATCTGGGGCCAACGTCCTGACTTTC.

The chain couples TRBV19 to TRBJ1-1; 8 positions agree with TRBD1. CDR1 and CDR2 (germline): LNHDA, SQIVND (reference sequence). V lost 8 bases to trimming and J lost 4 bases; unmatched junction nucleotides: 6. The CDR3 runs 13 residues. CDR3 loop: CASWTGWGTEAFF. The CDR3 region has the DNA TGTGCCAGTTGGACAGGGTGGGGCACTGAAGCTTTCTTT.

This rearrangement joins TRBV5-8 to TRBJ1-1, with TRBD1 matching over 9 bases. Germline V lookup: CDR1 SGHTS, CDR2 YDEGEE. The CDR3 is 14 residues long. The ends lost 4 bases at V and 6 bases at J; junction bases unmatched: 7. The CDR3 coding sequence is TGTGCCAGCAGCCTAGGGACAGGGCCGGCTGAAGCTTTCTTT. Translating it yields CASSLGTGPAEAFF.

The rearrangement links TRBV27 to TRBJ2-3; 9 bases map to TRBD2. Germline CDR1 and CDR2: MNHEY and SMNVEV (reference sequence). There are 15 residues in the CDR3. The V gene end was trimmed by 6 bases and the J gene end by 3 bases; junction bases not matched to a gene: 7. The CDR3 reads CASRIAGAPTDTQYF. CDR3 nucleotides: TGTGCCAGCAGGATAGCGGGGGCCCCAACAGATACGCAGTATTTT.

V gene TRBV7-9 combines with J gene TRBJ1-2, with TRBD1 identical over 9 bases. Germline assignment: CDR1 SEHNR and CDR2 FQNEAQ (reference sequence). V trimming: 5 bases; J trimming: 6 bases; junction bases outside the gene matches: 7. The CDR3 has 14 residues. The DNA for the CDR3 is TGTGCCAGCAGCGCTGGGACAGGGCGAGATGGCTACACCTTC. Amino acids: CASSAGTGRDGYTF.

This chain uses TRBV9 with TRBJ2-7; the D gene is possibly TRBD2 (6 bases). The CDR3 is made up of 16 amino acids. The germline V and J ends were trimmed by 0 bases and 3 bases, with 16 bases remaining between them. Germline CDR1 is SGDLS and CDR2 is YYNGEE. The chain's CDR3 is CASSVGRRGSLYEQYF. In DNA form, the CDR3 reads TGTGCCAGCAGCGTAGGTAGGCGGGGCTCCCTCTACGAGCAGTACTTC.

This clone showed up just a few times. The gene calls are TRBV5-1 and TRBJ1-1; 10 bases agree with TRBD1. Unmatched junction bases numbered 2, after V lost 4 bases and J lost 5 bases. The CDR3 extends over 13 amino acids. From germline, CDR1 is SGHRS and CDR2 YFSETQ. CDR3 nucleotides: TGCGCCAGCAGCCGGACAGGGGGAACTGAAGCTTTCTTT. It specifies CASSRTGGTEAFF.

This chain connects TRBV5-4 to TRBJ2-4, with D unclear. The germline gives CDR1 SGHNT, CDR2 YYREEE (reference sequence). The V end was cut by 4 bases, the J end by 1 base, with 6 bases between. CDR3 length: 13 amino acids. CDR3 DNA: TGTGCCAGCAGCGAGTGGGCCAAAAACATTCAGTACTTC. This translates into CASSEWAKNIQYF.

The CDR3 protein is CASSSRGQGQSPLHF. The CDR3, as DNA: TGTGCCAGCAGTTCGCGGGGACAGGGCCAATCACCCCTCCACTTT. V usage is TRBV6-1 and J usage is TRBJ1-6; 9 bases align to TRBD1. The germline V gene encodes CDR1 MNHNS and CDR2 SASEGT. V dropped 5 bases and J dropped 10; count of bases not matched to a gene: 9. This CDR3 region has 15 residues.

The chain couples TRBV5-4 to TRBJ2-5; D perhaps matches TRBD2 (7 bases). Deletions cut 4 bases from V and 5 bases from J, with 18 bases between. Germline V CDR1 and CDR2: SGHNT, YYREEE (reference sequence). This CDR3 has 15 amino acids. CDR3 amino acids: CASSLRGALHETQYF. DNA for the CDR3: TGTGCCAGCAGCCTCCGGGGGGCCCTTCACGAGACCCAGTACTTC.